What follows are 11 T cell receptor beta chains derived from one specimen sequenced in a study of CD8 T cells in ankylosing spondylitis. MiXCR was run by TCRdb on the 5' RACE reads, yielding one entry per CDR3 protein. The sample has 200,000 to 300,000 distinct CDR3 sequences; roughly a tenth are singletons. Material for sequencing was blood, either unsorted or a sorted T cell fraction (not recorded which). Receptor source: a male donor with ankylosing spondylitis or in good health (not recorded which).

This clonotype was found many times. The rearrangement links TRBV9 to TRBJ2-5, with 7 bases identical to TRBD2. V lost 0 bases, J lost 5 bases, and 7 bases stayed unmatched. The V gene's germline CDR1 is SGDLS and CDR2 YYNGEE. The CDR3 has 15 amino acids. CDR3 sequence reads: CASSVGGGGGETQYF. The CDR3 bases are TGTGCCAGCAGCGTAGGGGGGGGAGGAGGCGAGACCCAGTACTTC.

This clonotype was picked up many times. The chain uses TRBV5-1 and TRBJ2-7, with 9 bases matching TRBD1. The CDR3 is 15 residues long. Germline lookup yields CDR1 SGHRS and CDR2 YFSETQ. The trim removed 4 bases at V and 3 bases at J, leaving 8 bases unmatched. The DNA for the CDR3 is TGCGCCAGCAGCGCCACCGGGACAGGGTTCTACGAGCAGTACTTC. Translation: CASSATGTGFYEQYF.

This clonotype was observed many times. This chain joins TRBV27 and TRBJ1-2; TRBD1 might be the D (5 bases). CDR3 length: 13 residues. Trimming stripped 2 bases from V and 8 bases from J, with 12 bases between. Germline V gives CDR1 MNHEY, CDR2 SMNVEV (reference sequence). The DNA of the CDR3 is TGTGCCAGCAGTTTAGGTTGGGGGGGAGGCTACACCTTC. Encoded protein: CASSLGWGGGYTF.

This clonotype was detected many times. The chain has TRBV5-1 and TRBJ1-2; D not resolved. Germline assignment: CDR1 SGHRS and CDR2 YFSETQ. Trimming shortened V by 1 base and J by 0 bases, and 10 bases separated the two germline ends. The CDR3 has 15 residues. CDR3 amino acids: CASSLTYGANYGYTF. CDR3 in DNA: TGCGCCAGCAGCTTGACCTATGGAGCTAACTATGGCTACACCTTC.

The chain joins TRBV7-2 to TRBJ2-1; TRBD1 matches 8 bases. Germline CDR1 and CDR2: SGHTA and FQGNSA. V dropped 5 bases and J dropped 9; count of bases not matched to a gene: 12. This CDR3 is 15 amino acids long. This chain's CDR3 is CASSGAGGPNGEQFF. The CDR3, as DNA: TGTGCCAGCAGCGGAGCAGGGGGCCCAAACGGTGAGCAGTTCTTC. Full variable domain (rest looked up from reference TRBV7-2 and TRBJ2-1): GAGVSQSPSNKVTEKGKDVELRCDPISGHTALYWYRQSLGQGLEFLIYFQGNSAPDKSGLPSDRFSAERTGGSVSTLTIQRTQQEDSAVYLCASSGAGGPNGEQFFGPGTRLTVL.

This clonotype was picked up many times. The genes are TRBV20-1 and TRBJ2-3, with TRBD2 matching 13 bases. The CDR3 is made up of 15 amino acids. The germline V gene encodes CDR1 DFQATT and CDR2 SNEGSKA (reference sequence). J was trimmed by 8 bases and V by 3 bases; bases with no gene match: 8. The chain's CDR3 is CSASELAGGPGTQYF. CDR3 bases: TGCAGTGCTAGTGAACTAGCGGGAGGGCCCGGTACGCAGTATTTT.

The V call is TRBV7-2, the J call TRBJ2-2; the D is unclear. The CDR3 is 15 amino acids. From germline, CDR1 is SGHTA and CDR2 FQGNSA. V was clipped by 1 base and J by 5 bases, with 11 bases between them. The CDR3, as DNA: TGTGCCAGCAGCTTAGGTTTCGTCGGTACCGGGGAGCTGTTTTTT. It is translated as CASSLGFVGTGELFF.

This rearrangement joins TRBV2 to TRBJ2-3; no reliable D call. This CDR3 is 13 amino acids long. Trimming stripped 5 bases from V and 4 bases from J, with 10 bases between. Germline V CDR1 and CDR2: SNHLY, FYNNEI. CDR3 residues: CASSRSRADTQYF. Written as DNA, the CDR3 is TGTGCCAGCAGTAGGAGTAGGGCAGATACGCAGTATTTT.

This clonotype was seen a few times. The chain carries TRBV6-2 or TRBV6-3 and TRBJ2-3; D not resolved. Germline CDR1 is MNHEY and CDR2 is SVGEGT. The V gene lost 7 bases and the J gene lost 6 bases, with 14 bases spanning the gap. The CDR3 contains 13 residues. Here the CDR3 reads CASKAGFMDTQYF. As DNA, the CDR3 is TGTGCCAGCAAAGCCGGGTTCATGGATACGCAGTATTTT.

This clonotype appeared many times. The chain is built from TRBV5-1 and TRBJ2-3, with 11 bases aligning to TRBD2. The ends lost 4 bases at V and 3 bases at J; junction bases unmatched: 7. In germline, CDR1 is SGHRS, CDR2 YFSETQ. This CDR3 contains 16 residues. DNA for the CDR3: TGCGCCAGCAGCATCCCCGGGACTAGCGGAACAGATACGCAGTATTTT. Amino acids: CASSIPGTSGTDTQYF. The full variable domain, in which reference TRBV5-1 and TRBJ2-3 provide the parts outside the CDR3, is KAGVTQTPRYLIKTRGQQVTLSCSPISGHRSVSWYQQTPGQGLQFLFEYFSETQRNKGNFPGRFSGRQFSNSRSEMNVSTLELGDSALYLCASSIPGTSGTDTQYFGPGTRLTVL.

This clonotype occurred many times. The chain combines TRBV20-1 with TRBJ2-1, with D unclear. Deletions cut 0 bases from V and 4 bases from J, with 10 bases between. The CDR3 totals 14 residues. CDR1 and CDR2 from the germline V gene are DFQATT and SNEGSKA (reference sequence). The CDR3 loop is CSARDTTMYNEQFF. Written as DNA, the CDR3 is TGCAGTGCTAGAGATACCACAATGTACAATGAGCAGTTCTTC.